Listed below are T cell receptor beta chains from one sample, sequenced in a study of blood T cell repertoires in COVID-19. TCRdb keeps only in-frame clones here, not all; method: immunoSEQ multiplex PCR. In the table there are about 250,000 clones, roughly 86% of which are singletons. Sequencing input: peripheral blood. These receptors were collected from an older woman who had recovered from COVID-19. Both conserved end residues are part of each CDR3. D genes are given only for firm matches. Clone size is not always given. Where it is, it says once, few, many or a class for expanded clones.

clone_size: -; v_call: TRBV5-5; d_call: -; j_call: TRBJ1-1; cdr3_aa: CASSYRLLNTEAFF; cdr3_nt: TGTGCCAGCAGCTACAGGTTACTGAACACTGAAGCTTTCTTT
clone_size: -; v_call: TRBV18; d_call: -; j_call: TRBJ1-2; cdr3_aa: CASSAQGRYGYTF; cdr3_nt: TGTGCCAGCTCAGCTCAGGGGCGCTATGGCTACACCTTC
clone_size: once; v_call: TRBV5-1; d_call: TRBD2; j_call: TRBJ2-2; cdr3_aa: CASSFAGGPTGELFF; cdr3_nt: TGCGCCAGCAGCTTTGCGGGGGGCCCGACCGGGGAGCTGTTTTTT
clone_size: -; v_call: TRBV7-9; d_call: TRBD2; j_call: TRBJ2-1; cdr3_aa: CASGLAGPRNEQFF; cdr3_nt: TGTGCCAGCGGCCTAGCGGGGCCGAGGAATGAGCAGTTCTTC
clone_size: -; v_call: TRBV28; d_call: -; j_call: TRBJ2-5; cdr3_aa: CASSLSPGWPGETQYF; cdr3_nt: TGTGCCAGCAGTTTATCCCCGGGGTGGCCGGGAGAGACCCAGTACTTC
clone_size: -; v_call: TRBV3-1/TRBV3-2; d_call: -; j_call: TRBJ2-7; cdr3_aa: CASSQDLRAPRPGEQYF; cdr3_nt: TGTGCCAGCAGCCAAGATTTACGAGCTCCCCGACCGGGCGAGCAGTACTTC
clone_size: -; v_call: TRBV19; d_call: -; j_call: TRBJ1-1; cdr3_aa: CASSLEPNTEAFF; cdr3_nt: TGTGCCAGTAGTCTGGAGCCGAACACTGAAGCTTTCTTT
clone_size: -; v_call: TRBV6-1; d_call: -; j_call: TRBJ2-1; cdr3_aa: CASSEVGLSYNEQFF; cdr3_nt: TGTGCCAGCAGTGAAGTTGGGCTCTCCTACAATGAGCAGTTCTTC
clone_size: -; v_call: TRBV7-2; d_call: TRBD2; j_call: TRBJ2-7; cdr3_aa: CASSLRTSGGVLPYEQYF; cdr3_nt: TGTGCCAGCAGCTTACGGACTAGCGGGGGGGTCCTTCCCTACGAGCAGTACTTC
clone_size: -; v_call: TRBV28; d_call: -; j_call: TRBJ1-2; cdr3_aa: CASSRLAGPDNYGYTF; cdr3_nt: TGTGCCAGCAGTCGCCTAGCGGGGCCCGATAACTATGGCTACACCTTC
clone_size: -; v_call: TRBV6-5; d_call: TRBD2; j_call: TRBJ2-7; cdr3_aa: CASRRAGASYEQYF; cdr3_nt: TGTGCCAGCAGGAGAGCGGGGGCCTCCTACGAGCAGTACTTC
clone_size: -; v_call: TRBV9; d_call: TRBD2; j_call: TRBJ2-3; cdr3_aa: CASSVIPGPSGGAIDTQYF; cdr3_nt: TGTGCCAGCAGCGTAATCCCTGGGCCAAGCGGGGGGGCAATAGATACGCAGTATTTT
clone_size: -; v_call: TRBV4-3; d_call: TRBD2; j_call: TRBJ2-1; cdr3_aa: CASSRRPIAGGYNEQFF; cdr3_nt: TGCGCCAGCAGCCGCCGCCCAATTGCGGGGGGCTACAATGAGCAGTTCTTC
clone_size: -; v_call: TRBV11-3; d_call: -; j_call: TRBJ1-2; cdr3_aa: CASSLRVGGNNYGYTF; cdr3_nt: TGTGCCAGCAGCTTAAGGGTAGGCGGGAATAACTATGGCTACACCTTC
clone_size: -; v_call: TRBV7-3; d_call: -; j_call: TRBJ2-7; cdr3_aa: CASSLPGQSYEQYF; cdr3_nt: TGTGCCAGCAGCTTACCTGGACAGTCCTACGAGCAGTACTTC
clone_size: -; v_call: TRBV5-1; d_call: TRBD1; j_call: TRBJ2-1; cdr3_aa: CASSSAGQGINEQFF; cdr3_nt: TGCGCCAGCAGCTCGGCGGGACAGGGGATAAATGAGCAGTTCTTC
clone_size: -; v_call: TRBV12-5; d_call: -; j_call: TRBJ2-2; cdr3_aa: CASGRDFTRELFF; cdr3_nt: TGTGCTAGTGGTCGGGACTTTACCCGGGAGCTGTTTTTT
clone_size: -; v_call: TRBV7-8; d_call: -; j_call: TRBJ2-1; cdr3_aa: CASSLAFSGNEQFF; cdr3_nt: TGTGCCAGCAGCTTAGCGTTTAGTGGTAATGAGCAGTTCTTC
clone_size: -; v_call: TRBV28; d_call: -; j_call: TRBJ2-7; cdr3_aa: CASSPRTDSYEQYF; cdr3_nt: TGTGCCAGCAGTCCTCGGACAGACTCCTACGAGCAGTACTTC
clone_size: -; v_call: TRBV2; d_call: TRBD1; j_call: TRBJ1-5; cdr3_aa: CASSEFGTGVNQPQHF; cdr3_nt: TGTGCCAGCAGTGAATTTGGGACAGGGGTGAATCAGCCCCAGCATTTT
clone_size: few; v_call: TRBV4-2; d_call: -; j_call: TRBJ1-1; cdr3_aa: CASSQGEWEAFF; cdr3_nt: TGTGCCAGCAGCCAAGGCGAGTGGGAAGCTTTCTTT
clone_size: -; v_call: TRBV11-2; d_call: -; j_call: TRBJ1-2; cdr3_aa: CASSRGQGNYGYTF; cdr3_nt: TGTGCCAGCAGCCGGGGCCAGGGGAACTATGGCTACACCTTC
clone_size: -; v_call: TRBV15; d_call: -; j_call: TRBJ2-4; cdr3_aa: CATRRRPGGKNIQYF; cdr3_nt: TGTGCCACCAGACGACGGCCTGGAGGCAAAAACATTCAGTACTTC
clone_size: -; v_call: TRBV27; d_call: TRBD2; j_call: TRBJ2-5; cdr3_aa: CASRPLLAGAGTQYF; cdr3_nt: TGTGCCAGCCGACCTCTACTAGCGGGGGCGGGAACCCAGTACTTC